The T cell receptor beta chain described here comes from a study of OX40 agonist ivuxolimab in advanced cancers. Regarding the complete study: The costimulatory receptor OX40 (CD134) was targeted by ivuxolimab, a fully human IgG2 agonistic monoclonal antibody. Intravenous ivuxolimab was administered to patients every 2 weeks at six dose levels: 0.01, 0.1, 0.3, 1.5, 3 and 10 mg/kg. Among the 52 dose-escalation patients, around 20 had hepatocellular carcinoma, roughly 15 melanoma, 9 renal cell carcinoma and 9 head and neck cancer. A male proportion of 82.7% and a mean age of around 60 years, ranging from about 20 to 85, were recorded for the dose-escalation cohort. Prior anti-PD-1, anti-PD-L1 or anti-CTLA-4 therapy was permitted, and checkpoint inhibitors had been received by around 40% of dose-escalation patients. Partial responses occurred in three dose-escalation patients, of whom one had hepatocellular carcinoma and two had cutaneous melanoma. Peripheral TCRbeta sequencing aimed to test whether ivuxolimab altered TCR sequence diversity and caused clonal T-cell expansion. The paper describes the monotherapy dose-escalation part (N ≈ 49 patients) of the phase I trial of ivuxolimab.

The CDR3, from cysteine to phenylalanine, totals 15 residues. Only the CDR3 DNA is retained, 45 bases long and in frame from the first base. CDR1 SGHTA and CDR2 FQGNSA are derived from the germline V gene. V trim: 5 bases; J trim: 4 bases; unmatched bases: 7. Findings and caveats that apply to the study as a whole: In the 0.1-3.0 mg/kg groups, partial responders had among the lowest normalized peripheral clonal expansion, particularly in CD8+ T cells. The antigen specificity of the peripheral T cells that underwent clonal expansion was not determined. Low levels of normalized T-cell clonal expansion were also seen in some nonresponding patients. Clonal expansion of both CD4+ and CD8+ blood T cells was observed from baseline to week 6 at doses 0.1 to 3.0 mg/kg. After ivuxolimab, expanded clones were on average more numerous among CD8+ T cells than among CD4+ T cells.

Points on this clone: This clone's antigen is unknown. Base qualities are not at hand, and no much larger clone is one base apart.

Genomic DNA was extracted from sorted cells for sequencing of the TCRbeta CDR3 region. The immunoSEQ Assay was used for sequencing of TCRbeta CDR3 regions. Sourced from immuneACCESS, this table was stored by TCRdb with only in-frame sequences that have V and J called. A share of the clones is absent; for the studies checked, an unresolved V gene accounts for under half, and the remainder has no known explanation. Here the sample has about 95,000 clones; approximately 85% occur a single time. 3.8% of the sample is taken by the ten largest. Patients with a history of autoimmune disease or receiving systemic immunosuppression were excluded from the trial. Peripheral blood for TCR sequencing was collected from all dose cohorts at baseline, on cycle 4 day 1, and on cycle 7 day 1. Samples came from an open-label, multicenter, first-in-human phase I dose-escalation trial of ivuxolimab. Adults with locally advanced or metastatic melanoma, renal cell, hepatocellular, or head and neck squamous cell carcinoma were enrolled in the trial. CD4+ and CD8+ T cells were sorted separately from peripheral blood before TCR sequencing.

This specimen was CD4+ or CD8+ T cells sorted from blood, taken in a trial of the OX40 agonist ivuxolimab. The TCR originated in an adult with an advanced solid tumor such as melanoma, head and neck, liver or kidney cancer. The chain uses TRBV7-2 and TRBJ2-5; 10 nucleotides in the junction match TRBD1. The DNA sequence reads TGTGCCAGCAGCGCCGACAGGGGGCCAGGAGAGACCCAGTACTTC. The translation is CASSADRGPGETQYF.